These 24 T cell receptor beta chains share one sample of origin, sequenced in a study of tumor-infiltrating lymphocytes in primary liver carcinoma. Germline DNA was also extracted, and blood RNA was taken from unsorted whole blood. The template, roughly 510 ng total RNA, yielded TCR beta cDNA made with a constant-region primer. Library construction for TCR beta comprised three nested multiplex PCR rounds performed with slightly modified ARM-PCR. PCR rounds one and two used TRBV1-TRBV30 forward primers with a C-beta reverse primer for roughly 10 cycles each. In TCRdb, the multiplex PCR reads were re-called with MiXCR into one record per CDR3 protein. The sample contains 150,000 to 200,000 distinct CDR3 sequences, 60% of which appear only once. The specimen sequenced was peripheral blood. These receptors were collected from a man aged 40-49 years with primary liver carcinoma and hepatitis B virus infection.

This clonotype appeared many times. The chain uses TRBV11-3 and TRBJ2-1; possible D gene TRBD1, 6 bases. Germline CDR1 is SGHNT and CDR2 is YENEEA. Between the trimmed V and J ends, which lost 5 bases and 0 bases, there was a span of 17 bases. The CDR3 loop spans 17 amino acids. CDR3 sequence (DNA): TGTGCCAGCAGCCCTCCAGGGGATGTGGGCTCCTACAATGAGCAGTTCTTC. Amino acid sequence: CASSPPGDVGSYNEQFF.

This clonotype was seen many times. The CDR3 region is CASSPQGNEQFF. Here the CDR3 DNA reads TGTGCCAGCAGCCCACAGGGCAATGAGCAGTTCTTC. The chain joins TRBV11-2 to TRBJ2-1; perhaps TRBD1 as D (6 bases). The CDR3 is 12 amino acids. The germline V gene encodes CDR1 SGHAT and CDR2 FQNNGV. The V and J ends lost 5 bases and 6 bases respectively, with 8 bases between them.

As for this clonotype: Being one base from a much bigger clone, this may be a read error. V and J are TRBV11-3 and TRBJ2-3, with D perhaps matching TRBD2 (7 bases). This CDR3 comprises 15 residues. Germline loops: CDR1 SGHNT, CDR2 YENEEA. For the CDR3, the DNA is TGTGCCAGCAGCTTAGGGGGCGGGGGCACAGTTACGCAGTATTTT. This codes for CASSLGGGGTVTQYF.

As to this clonotype: A junction end diverges from the germline sequence, so it may reflect a read error. The V call is TRBV4-1, the J call TRBJ2-5; 7 positions agree with TRBD2. This CDR3 spans 13 amino acids. Germline V gene lookup returns CDR1 MGHRA and CDR2 YSYEKL. Written as DNA, the CDR3 is TGCGACAGCAGCCGGGGACTAAGTGAGACCCAGTACTTC. It codes for CDSSRGLSETQYF.

This chain joins TRBV6-1 and TRBJ1-4; no reliable D call. Germline CDR1 reads MNHNS; CDR2 reads SASEGT. Trimming removed 0 bases from V and 7 bases from J, with 15 bases in between. This CDR3 has 16 residues. CDR3 region: CASSEAPAFMSEKLFF. DNA of the CDR3: TGTGCCAGCAGTGAAGCGCCGGCTTTCATGAGTGAAAAACTGTTTTTT.

In its sample, this clonotype was seen a few times. V is TRBV5-5 and J is TRBJ2-7, with unresolved D. This CDR3 spans 13 amino acids. V lost 5 bases, J lost 2 bases, and 11 bases lay in between. Per the germline V gene, CDR1 is SGHKS and CDR2 is YYEKEE (reference sequence). The CDR3 region is CASRVWGTYEQYF. CDR3 nucleotides: TGTGCCAGCAGGGTATGGGGAACCTACGAGCAGTACTTC.

As regards this clonotype: Sequence at one end of the junction differs from germline and may be a read error. V is TRBV4-2 and J is TRBJ2-7, with 10 positions matching TRBD2. The length of the CDR3 is 16 residues. Germline-derived CDR1 and CDR2 are LGHNA and YNFKEQ. CDR3 DNA: TGTGCCATCAGCCAGGTCTCTAGCGGGAGCTCCTACGAGCAGTACTTC. Protein product: CAISQVSSGSSYEQYF.

The chain is built from TRBV7-8 and TRBJ2-2; 8 positions agree with TRBD2. Germline lookup yields CDR1 SGHVS and CDR2 FQNEAQ. The V segment lost 3 bases and the J segment 7 bases; nucleotides outside the gene matches: 4. This CDR3 region has 14 residues. The DNA for the CDR3 is TGTGCCAGCAGCTTCAACGGGAGGGACGGGGAGCTGTTTTTT. Amino acid sequence: CASSFNGRDGELFF. Based on the CDR3 plus reference TRBV7-8 and TRBJ2-2, the full variable domain is GAGVSQSPRYKVAKRGQDVALRCDPISGHVSLFWYQQALGQGPEFLTYFQNEAQLDKSGLPSDRFFAERPEGSVSTLKIQRTQQEDSAVYLCASSFNGRDGELFFGEGSRLTVL.

This chain uses TRBV28 with TRBJ1-4; D is unclear. V shed 8 bases and J shed 5 bases, with 15 bases lying between them. There are 14 residues in the CDR3. Germline-derived CDR1 and CDR2 are MDHEN and SYDVKM. The CDR3 nucleotides read TGTGCCAGCTCGATAGGGTCCCTGAATGAAAAACTGTTTTTT. Translation gives CASSIGSLNEKLFF.

The genes are TRBV30 and TRBJ2-1; D perhaps matches TRBD1 (5 bases). There are 10 residues in the CDR3. With 4 bases removed from V and 12 bases from J, the gap between germline ends came to 10 bases. Looked up from germline, CDR1 is GTSNPN and CDR2 is SVGIG (reference sequence). CDR3 region: CAWIGDGQFF. CDR3 DNA sequence: TGTGCCTGGATAGGGGATGGGCAGTTCTTC. The variable domain in full, completed from reference TRBV30 and TRBJ2-1, reads SQTIHQWPATLVQPVGSPLSLECTVEGTSNPNLYWYRQAAGRGLQLLFYSVGIGQISSEVPQNLSASRPQDRQFILSSKKLLLSDSGFYLCAWIGDGQFFGPGTRLTVL.

The genes are TRBV29-1 and TRBJ1-1; no reliable D call. The CDR3 consists of 15 residues. The germline V gene encodes CDR1 SQVTM and CDR2 ANQGSEA. Trimming pared 4 bases from V and 2 bases from J, leaving 17 bases between. The CDR3 bases are TGCAGCGTTGTCTGGCGGGATAAGGAAAACACTGAAGCTTTCTTT. Encoded protein: CSVVWRDKENTEAFF.

The gene calls are TRBV29-1 and TRBJ2-7, with D possibly TRBD2 on 6 matching bases. V was cut by 8 bases and J by 5 bases, with 16 bases left in between. The germline V gene encodes CDR1 SQVTM and CDR2 ANQGSEA. This CDR3 comprises 12 residues. CDR3 sequence reads: CSTETSGDEQYF. The DNA for the CDR3 is TGCAGCACCGAGACTAGTGGCGACGAGCAGTACTTC.

Regarding this clonotype: At one of its ends the junction is not consistent with the germline gene, which may arise from a read error. This sequence joins TRBV29-1 and TRBJ2-1; D tentatively fits TRBD1 or TRBD2 (6 bases each). The CDR3 length is 14 residues. CDR1 and CDR2 (germline): SQVTM, ANQGSEA. The CDR3 is CSVPRGRGWEEQLF. The CDR3, as DNA: TGCAGCGTCCCCCGTGGCAGGGGTTGGGAGGAGCAGTTATTC.

This chain connects TRBV29-1 to TRBJ2-2, with D tentatively TRBD2 (6 bases). The germline V gene has CDR1 SQVTM and CDR2 ANQGSEA. This CDR3 contains 16 residues. Trimming removed 7 bases at V and 5 bases at J, with 23 bases between. CDR3: CSASGQSGFLTGELFF. CDR3 sequence (DNA): TGCAGCGCTTCCGGCCAAAGCGGGTTCTTAACCGGGGAGCTGTTTTTT.

The V gene is TRBV11-1, the J gene TRBJ2-7, with D possibly being TRBD2 (5 bases). V was pared by 5 bases and J by 0 bases, with 11 bases between. This CDR3 is built from 14 residues. Germline CDR1 SGHAT, CDR2 FQDESV (reference sequence). CDR3 amino acids: CASSRDRNSYEQYF. CDR3 nucleotide sequence: TGTGCCAGCAGCCGGGATCGGAACTCCTACGAGCAGTACTTC.

For this clonotype: One end of the junction is discordant with germline, which a read error may explain. V and J are TRBV11-2 and TRBJ2-7; D is ambiguous. The V gene's germline CDR1 is SGHAT and CDR2 FQNNGV. This CDR3 contains 12 residues. CDR3: CARSSLFYEQYF. Written as DNA, the CDR3 is TGTGCCCGCAGCAGTCTATTCTACGAGCAGTACTTC.

This clonotype was seen a few times. This chain uses TRBV12-3 or TRBV12-4 with TRBJ2-2; 9 nucleotides line up with TRBD1. CDR3 length: 13 residues. V lost 5 bases, J lost 7 bases, and 2 bases stayed unmatched. The CDR3 loop is CASSRQGVGELFF. Here the CDR3 DNA reads TGTGCCAGCAGTCGACAGGGGGTCGGGGAGCTGTTTTTT.

To note about this clonotype: Its ends do not fully match the called genes, so a read error is possible. The chain employs TRBV25-1 and TRBJ2-1; TRBD2 might be the D (5 bases). This CDR3 is 15 amino acids long. Germline CDR1 reads MGHDK; CDR2 reads SYGVNS. The CDR3: CASSGTFSGTNDQFF. CDR3 DNA: TGTGCCAGCAGTGGTACATTTTCGGGAACCAATGATCAGTTCTTC.

This chain connects TRBV6-5 to TRBJ2-3; D possibly corresponds to TRBD2 (5 bases). V dropped 0 bases and J dropped 1 base, with 20 bases sitting between them. CDR1 and CDR2 (germline): MNHEY, SVGAGI. The CDR3 extends over 19 amino acids. The CDR3 DNA reads TGTGCCAGCAGTTACTCGGTCTTGCGGGCCCCGTGGCGCACAGATACGCAGTATTTT. Translating gives CASSYSVLRAPWRTDTQYF.

A note on this clonotype: This CDR3 is missing its conserved last phenylalanine or tryptophan, likely due to a read error. The J gene is TRBJ2-3, the V gene TRBV11-2, with TRBD2 matching over 7 bases. CDR1 is SGHAT, CDR2 FQNNGV, per germline. CDR3 length: 18 residues. For the CDR3, the DNA is TGTGCCAGCAGCTTAGATCTGTACACCGGGGACTACACAGATACACAGTATTTG. This encodes CASSLDLYTGDYTDTQYL.

The chain has TRBV12-3 or TRBV12-4 and TRBJ2-5, with a tentative D call TRBD2 (6 bases). The CDR3 runs to 14 residues. Trimming removed 1 base from V and 3 bases from J, with 9 bases in between. The CDR3 DNA sequence: TGTGCCAGCAGTTTAGATAGCGGTAAAGAGACCCAGTACTTC. Translating it yields CASSLDSGKETQYF.

As concerns this clonotype: A much larger clonotype is one base distant, so this may be a read error. The J gene is TRBJ2-1, the V gene TRBV11-2, with D perhaps matching TRBD2 (5 bases). Trimming removed 3 bases at V and 4 bases at J, with 13 bases between. The CDR3 extends over 15 amino acids. Germline V CDR1 and CDR2: SGHAT, FQNNGV. CDR3 sequence: CASSLKTCGYNEQFF. The CDR3 nucleotides are TGTGCCAGCAGCTTGAAGACTTGCGGGTACAATGAGCAGTTCTTC. Looking up the rest from reference TRBV11-2 and TRBJ2-1 gives the full variable domain: EAGVAQSPRYKIIEKRQSVAFWCNPISGHATLYWYQQILGQGPKLLIQFQNNGVVDDSQLPKDRFSAERLKGVDSTLKIQPAKLEDSAVYLCASSLKTCGYNEQFFGPGTRLTVL.

V gene TRBV4-1 combines with J gene TRBJ2-7; 7 bases line up with TRBD2. The CDR3 consists of 15 residues. V was clipped by 0 bases and J by 3 bases; unmatched bases: 5. Germline V gives CDR1 MGHRA, CDR2 YSYEKL. This CDR3 reads CASSQDPAGSYEQYF. The CDR3 coding sequence is TGCGCCAGCAGCCAAGATCCAGCGGGAAGCTACGAGCAGTACTTC.

The rearrangement joins TRBV6-1 to TRBJ2-7; possible D gene TRBD2, 5 bases. Germline CDR1 and CDR2: MNHNS and SASEGT. Deletions cut 8 bases from V and 3 bases from J, with 20 bases between. The CDR3 covers 15 residues. This CDR3 reads CASHLSGLSGYEQYF. The CDR3 DNA follows: TGTGCCAGCCATCTCTCGGGGTTATCGGGCTACGAGCAGTACTTC.